Presented here are 28 T cell receptor beta chains from one specimen sequenced in a study of beta chain features in type 1 diabetes. The isolated RNA, all of it, was reverse transcribed, so expressed TCRB transcripts were what got sequenced. The method was immunoSEQ multiplex PCR; TCRdb's version includes in-frame clones alone and lacks a portion of them. Of about 360,000 clones in the sample, approximately 12% are singletons; the top ten hold more than 0.015%. The sample consisted of naive CD4+ T cells from blood. All receptors derive from a man aged 18 to 30 in good health.

The table lists this clone with a few counts. The V call is TRBV9, the J call TRBJ2-6, with D possibly TRBD1 on 6 matching bases. Between the trimmed V and J ends, which lost 3 bases and 4 bases, there was a span of 8 bases. The CDR3 is 14 residues long. The germline V gene has CDR1 SGDLS and CDR2 YYNGEE. The CDR3: CASSAGAGANVLTF. In nucleotides, the CDR3 is TGTGCCAGCAGCGCAGGGGCCGGGGCCAACGTCCTGACTTTC.

The V and J genes are TRBV7-9 and TRBJ2-3; possible D gene TRBD1, 6 bases. Trimming stripped 4 bases from V and 2 bases from J, with 16 bases between. The CDR3 has 16 residues. The germline V gene has CDR1 SEHNR and CDR2 FQNEAQ (reference sequence). CDR3 in amino acids: CASSSRSRGFTDTQYF. CDR3 bases: TGTGCCAGCAGCTCCCGATCCAGGGGCTTCACAGATACGCAGTATTTT.

The V gene is TRBV6-6, the J gene TRBJ2-5, with a possible D match to TRBD2 (6 bases). Germline assignment: CDR1 MNHNY and CDR2 SVGAGI (reference sequence). This CDR3 has 14 residues. V was shortened by 0 bases and J by 6 bases, with 11 bases between the two germline ends. The CDR3 loop is CASSYSAGGKTQYF. As DNA, the CDR3 is TGTGCCAGCAGTTACTCGGCCGGGGGAAAGACCCAGTACTTC.

CDR3 nucleotides: TGTGCCAGCAGCAGATCGGGGGGCCCCTACAATGAGCAGTTCTTC. Translation gives CASSRSGGPYNEQFF. The V gene is TRBV7-2, the J gene TRBJ2-1; possibly TRBD2 for D (7 bases). There are 15 residues in the CDR3. V shed 5 bases and J shed 2 bases, with 13 bases lying between them. CDR1 SGHTA and CDR2 FQGNSA come from the germline V gene. Looking up the rest from reference TRBV7-2 and TRBJ2-1 gives the full variable domain: GAGVSQSPSNKVTEKGKDVELRCDPISGHTALYWYRQSLGQGLEFLIYFQGNSAPDKSGLPSDRFSAERTGGSVSTLTIQRTQQEDSAVYLCASSRSGGPYNEQFFGPGTRLTVL.

This clone was seen only a few times. V gene TRBV18 combines with J gene TRBJ2-5; D may be TRBD2 (6 bases). The CDR3 covers 14 residues. CDR1 is KGHSH and CDR2 is LQKENI in the germline V gene. V lost 6 bases and J lost 1, with 12 bases in between. The CDR3: CASSPRGTQETQYF. CDR3 DNA: TGTGCCAGCTCCCCCCGGGGGACCCAAGAGACCCAGTACTTC.

A few counts support this clone. The CDR3: CASSERGSAGRYTF. The CDR3 DNA sequence: TGTGCCAGCAGTGAAAGGGGCTCCGCGGGGCGCTACACCTTC. The V call is TRBV2, the J call TRBJ1-2; maybe TRBD1 (5 bases). Trimming pared 2 bases from V and 9 bases from J, leaving 16 bases between. The CDR3 length is 14 residues. Germline CDR1 is SNHLY and CDR2 is FYNNEI. Full variable domain (missing parts from reference TRBV2 and TRBJ1-2): EPEVTQTPSHQVTQMGQEVILRCVPISNHLYFYWYRQILGQKVEFLVSFYNNEISEKSEIFDDQFSVERPDGSNFTLKIRSTKLEDSAMYFCASSERGSAGRYTFGSGTRLTVV.

This clone came up a few times. The V gene is TRBV7-2, the J gene TRBJ2-6; TRBD2 might be the D (7 bases). Deletions cut 5 bases from V and 0 bases from J, with 20 bases between. This CDR3 comprises 19 residues. Germline-derived CDR1 and CDR2 are SGHTA and FQGNSA. CDR3 in DNA: TGTGCCAGCAGCCTGTTTTCCACAGGGAGGGCCTCTGGGGCCAACGTCCTGACTTTC. Residues: CASSLFSTGRASGANVLTF.

This sequence joins TRBV5-4 and TRBJ1-1, with TRBD1 identical over 8 bases. CDR3 length: 14 residues. The germline CDR1 and CDR2 sequences are SGHNT and YYREEE (reference sequence). The J segment lost 1 base and the V segment lost 3 bases, leaving 2 bases of the junction unmatched. This CDR3 is CASSWDRWNTEAFF. The CDR3 nucleotides read TGTGCCAGCAGCTGGGACAGGTGGAACACTGAAGCTTTCTTT.

The V and J genes are TRBV5-6 and TRBJ2-3; no clear D gene. CDR3 length: 14 amino acids. Trimming removed 0 bases from V and 2 bases from J, with 7 bases in between. In germline, CDR1 is SGHDT, CDR2 YYEEEE. This CDR3 is CASSLDLFTDTQYF. For the CDR3, the DNA is TGTGCCAGCAGCTTGGATCTGTTCACAGATACGCAGTATTTT.

In its sample, this clone was seen a few times. The V gene is TRBV2, the J gene TRBJ2-1; TRBD2 agrees at 9 bases. Trimming at V came to 6 bases and at J to 4 bases, leaving 4 bases not matched to a gene. The V gene's germline CDR1 is SNHLY and CDR2 FYNNEI. The CDR3 has 14 residues. The CDR3 is CASRTSGSYNEQFF. CDR3 nucleotide sequence: TGTGCCAGCAGAACTAGCGGGTCTTACAATGAGCAGTTCTTC.

There are a few counts of this clone. V and J are TRBV30 and TRBJ2-5; D might be TRBD2 (5 bases). Germline V lookup: CDR1 GTSNPN, CDR2 SVGIG (reference sequence). This CDR3 is 17 amino acids long. Trimming shortened V by 1 base and J by 5 bases, and 23 bases separated the two germline ends. CDR3 in amino acids: CAWSETSRPGRVETQYF. In DNA form, the CDR3 reads TGTGCCTGGAGTGAAACCTCTCGACCGGGAAGAGTGGAGACCCAGTACTTC. Complete variable domain (other parts from reference TRBV30 and TRBJ2-5): SQTIHQWPATLVQPVGSPLSLECTVEGTSNPNLYWYRQAAGRGLQLLFYSVGIGQISSEVPQNLSASRPQDRQFILSSKKLLLSDSGFYLCAWSETSRPGRVETQYFGPGTRLLVL.

The sample holds a few counts of this clone. The rearrangement joins TRBV18 to TRBJ2-1, with D possibly TRBD1 on 6 matching bases. Trimming removed 1 base from V and 6 bases from J, with 10 bases in between. CDR3 length equals 14 residues. Germline V lookup: CDR1 KGHSH, CDR2 LQKENI. The CDR3 region is CASSPRGQSNEQFF. The CDR3 coding sequence is TGTGCCAGCTCACCACGCGGACAGTCCAATGAGCAGTTCTTC. The whole variable domain, remainder taken from reference TRBV18 and TRBJ2-1, is NAGVMQNPRHLVRRRGQEARLRCSPMKGHSHVYWYRQLPEEGLKFMVYLQKENIIDESGMPKERFSAEFPKEGPSILRIQQVVRGDSAAYFCASSPRGQSNEQFFGPGTRLTVL.

This clone was recorded once. DNA of the CDR3: TGTGCCAGCACCAAGGGACTAGCGGGAGATGAGCAGTTCTTC. Its protein is CASTKGLAGDEQFF. The chain joins TRBV9 to TRBJ2-1; 14 nucleotides align to TRBD2. Germline-derived CDR1 and CDR2 are SGDLS and YYNGEE. The J segment lost 8 bases and the V segment lost 6 bases, leaving 4 bases of the junction unmatched. This CDR3 has 14 residues.

This rearrangement joins TRBV5-1 to TRBJ2-1; TRBD2 matches 11 bases. Germline V gene sequence: CDR1 SGHRS, CDR2 YFSETQ. V was pared by 3 bases and J by 4 bases, with 3 bases of the junction left unmatched. This CDR3 comprises 15 residues. CDR3 nucleotide sequence: TGCGCCAGCAGCTCGGGACTAGCGGCTTACAATGAGCAGTTCTTC. This encodes CASSSGLAAYNEQFF.

The chain couples TRBV7-2 to TRBJ1-4; a possible D gene is TRBD1 (5 bases). V dropped 3 bases and J dropped 6 bases, with 14 bases sitting between them. Germline CDR1 and CDR2: SGHTA and FQGNSA. This CDR3 is 15 amino acids long. CDR3: CASSFRQGRDEKLFF. CDR3 sequence (DNA): TGTGCCAGCAGCTTTCGTCAGGGCCGAGATGAAAAACTGTTTTTT.

CDR3 DNA: TGTGCCAGCAGCGTAGTCGACTATGGCTACACCTTC. Translating it yields CASSVVDYGYTF. The chain has TRBV9 and TRBJ1-2, with D hard to call. The germline V and J ends were trimmed by 0 bases and 3 bases, with 3 bases remaining between them. The germline gives CDR1 SGDLS, CDR2 YYNGEE. The CDR3 totals 12 residues. Drawing the rest from reference TRBV9 and TRBJ1-2, the complete variable domain is DSGVTQTPKHLITATGQRVTLRCSPRSGDLSVYWYQQSLDQGLQFLIQYYNGEERAKGNILERFSAQQFPDLHSELNLSSLELGDSALYFCASSVVDYGYTFGSGTRLTVV.

The chain is built from TRBV19 and TRBJ2-7; the D gene is possibly TRBD2 (6 bases). V lost 3 bases and J 7 bases, leaving 16 bases between the germline ends. The CDR3 is 14 residues long. Germline CDR1 reads LNHDA; CDR2 reads SQIVND (reference sequence). CDR3 bases: TGTGCCAGTAGTATTAGCGGACAAAGGGCAGAGCAGTACTTC. Protein sequence: CASSISGQRAEQYF.

The genes are TRBV28 and TRBJ2-1, with TRBD2 matching over 11 bases. The CDR3 consists of 16 residues. Germline trimming cut 4 bases from V and 16 bases from J; bases unmatched to any gene: 18. Germline CDR1 and CDR2: MDHEN and SYDVKM. CDR3 region: CASSSGYASGRSRGFF. CDR3 in DNA: TGTGCCAGCAGTTCGGGCTACGCTAGCGGGAGGTCCCGCGGCTTCTTC.

The CDR3 DNA sequence: TGTGCCAGCAGTAACGGACAGGGCGGCGAGCAGTACTTC. This sequence encodes CASSNGQGGEQYF. V usage is TRBV28 and J usage is TRBJ2-7; 8 positions agree with TRBD1. Germline assignment: CDR1 MDHEN and CDR2 SYDVKM. V dropped 5 bases and J dropped 6; count of bases not matched to a gene: 6. This CDR3 contains 13 residues.

This chain uses TRBV5-1 with TRBJ2-3; 8 bases align to TRBD1. The CDR3 sequence is 15 residues long. After removal of 0 bases from V and 2 bases from J, the junction contained 2 bases not matched to a gene. Looked up from germline, CDR1 is SGHRS and CDR2 is YFSETQ. The CDR3 reads CASSLGDRTTDTQYF. CDR3 nucleotide sequence: TGCGCCAGCAGCTTGGGGGACAGGACCACAGATACGCAGTATTTT.

V and J are TRBV30 and TRBJ2-3; weak D call: TRBD2 (6 bases). The CDR3 runs 15 residues. Germline assignment: CDR1 GTSNPN and CDR2 SVGIG (reference sequence). Trimming left V 4 bases short and J 5 bases short, with 19 bases between. CDR3 sequence: CAWTSPWRRGDTQYF. CDR3 bases: TGTGCCTGGACCTCCCCCTGGCGGAGGGGAGATACGCAGTATTTT.

The gene calls are TRBV30 and TRBJ2-2; 15 nucleotides agree with TRBD2. V shed 3 bases and J 4 bases; nucleotides not matched to a gene: 15. This CDR3 is built from 20 residues. Germline loops: CDR1 GTSNPN, CDR2 SVGIG (reference sequence). CDR3 nucleotide sequence: TGTGCCTGGAGCGATCTTTTAAGCGGACTAGCGGGAGGGGTCACCGGGGAGCTGTTTTTT. As protein: CAWSDLLSGLAGGVTGELFF.

There are a few counts of this clone. This chain uses TRBV30 with TRBJ1-2, with D maybe TRBD1 (6 bases). The CDR3 covers 15 residues. The germline gives CDR1 GTSNPN, CDR2 SVGIG (reference sequence). The V end was cut by 1 base, the J end by 3 bases, with 15 bases between. The CDR3 is CAWSAWSRGDYGYTF. The CDR3 region has the DNA TGTGCCTGGAGTGCTTGGAGCAGGGGCGACTATGGCTACACCTTC.

In its sample, this clone was seen a few times. The V and J genes are TRBV28 and TRBJ2-7; TRBD1 matches at 8 bases. The V and J ends lost 0 bases and 1 base, in that order; junction bases with no gene match: 2. The CDR3 sequence is 15 residues long. Germline assignment: CDR1 MDHEN and CDR2 SYDVKM. CDR3 in amino acids: CASSLWDRASYEQYF. DNA of the CDR3: TGTGCCAGCAGTTTATGGGACAGGGCTTCCTACGAGCAGTACTTC.

In this sample, this clone turned up a few times. J is TRBJ1-2 and V is TRBV12-5, with TRBD1 identical over 8 bases. With V trimmed by 4 bases and J by 4 bases, 8 bases remained unmatched. CDR3 size: 15 residues. The germline V gene encodes CDR1 LGHNT and CDR2 FRNRAP. This CDR3 reads CASGYDWTGIYGYTF. The CDR3 coding sequence is TGTGCTAGTGGTTACGATTGGACAGGGATCTATGGCTACACCTTC.

This clone appeared a few times. The CDR3: CATSRGPTSGGTDTQYF. In DNA form, the CDR3 reads TGTGCCACCAGCAGAGGCCCGACTAGCGGGGGCACAGATACGCAGTATTTT. V usage is TRBV15 and J usage is TRBJ2-3, with TRBD2 matching 11 bases. The V and J ends lost 1 base and 1 base, in that order; junction bases with no gene match: 4. The germline gives CDR1 LNHNV, CDR2 YYDKDF (reference sequence). The CDR3 has 17 residues.

This clone was counted a few times. This chain joins TRBV28 and TRBJ2-7; D call uncertain. Germline V CDR1 and CDR2: MDHEN, SYDVKM. This CDR3 contains 12 residues. The V gene lost 3 bases and the J gene lost 6 bases, with 9 bases spanning the gap. The CDR3 DNA is TGTGCCAGCAGTTTGGTGGCATCCGAGCAGTACTTC. This gives the protein CASSLVASEQYF. The entire variable domain, with the rest obtained from reference TRBV28 and TRBJ2-7, is as follows: DVKVTQSSRYLVKRTGEKVFLECVQDMDHENMFWYRQDPGLGLRLIYFSYDVKMKEKGDIPEGYSVSREKKERFSLILESASTNQTSMYLCASSLVASEQYFGPGTRLTVT.

This chain links TRBV30 with TRBJ2-5, with 13 bases aligning to TRBD2. The CDR3 contains 13 residues. The germline CDR1 and CDR2 sequences are GTSNPN and SVGIG (reference sequence). The V and J ends lost 3 bases and 11 bases, in that order; junction bases with no gene match: 6. The CDR3 DNA follows: TGTGCCTGGAGACTAGCGGGAGGGCCACAGCAGTACTTC. It specifies CAWRLAGGPQQYF.